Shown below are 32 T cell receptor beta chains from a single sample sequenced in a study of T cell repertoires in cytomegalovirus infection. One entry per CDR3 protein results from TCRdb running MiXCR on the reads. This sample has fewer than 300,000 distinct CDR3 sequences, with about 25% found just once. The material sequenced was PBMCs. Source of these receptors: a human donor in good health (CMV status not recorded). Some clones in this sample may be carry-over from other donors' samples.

The CDR3 DNA reads TGTGCCAGCAGCGGGTCTCACAGGGGGTACGAGCAGTACTTC. This gives the protein CASSGSHRGYEQYF. V usage is TRBV6-6 and J usage is TRBJ2-7, with 8 bases matching TRBD1. Germline values: CDR1 MNHNY, CDR2 SVGAGI (reference sequence). The CDR3 totals 14 residues. Trimming cost V 6 bases and J 4 bases; bases outside gene matches: 8.

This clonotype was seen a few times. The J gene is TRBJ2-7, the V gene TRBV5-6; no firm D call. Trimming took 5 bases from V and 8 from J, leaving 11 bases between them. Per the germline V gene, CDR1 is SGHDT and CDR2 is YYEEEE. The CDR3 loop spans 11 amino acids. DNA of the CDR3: TGTGCCAGCAGTTCCGGAGACAAGCAGTACTTC. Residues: CASSSGDKQYF.

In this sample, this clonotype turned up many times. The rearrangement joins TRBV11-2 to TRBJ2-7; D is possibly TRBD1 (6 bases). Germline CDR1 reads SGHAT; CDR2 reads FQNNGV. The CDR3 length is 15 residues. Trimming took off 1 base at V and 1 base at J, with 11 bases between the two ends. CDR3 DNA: TGTGCCAGCAGCTTAGCTCCGGGACATTCCTACGAGCAGTACTTC. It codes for CASSLAPGHSYEQYF.

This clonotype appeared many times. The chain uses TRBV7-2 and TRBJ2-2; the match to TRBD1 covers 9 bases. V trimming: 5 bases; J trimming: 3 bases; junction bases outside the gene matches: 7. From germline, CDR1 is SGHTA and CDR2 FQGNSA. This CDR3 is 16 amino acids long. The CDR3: CASSQGQGTYTGELFF. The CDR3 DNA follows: TGTGCCAGCAGCCAAGGACAGGGGACCTACACCGGGGAGCTGTTTTTT. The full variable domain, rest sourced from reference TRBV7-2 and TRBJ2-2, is GAGVSQSPSNKVTEKGKDVELRCDPISGHTALYWYRQSLGQGLEFLIYFQGNSAPDKSGLPSDRFSAERTGGSVSTLTIQRTQQEDSAVYLCASSQGQGTYTGELFFGEGSRLTVL.

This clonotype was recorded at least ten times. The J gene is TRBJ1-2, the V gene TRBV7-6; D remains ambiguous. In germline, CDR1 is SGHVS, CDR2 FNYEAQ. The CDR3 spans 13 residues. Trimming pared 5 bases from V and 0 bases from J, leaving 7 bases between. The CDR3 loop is CASSPGSNYGYTF. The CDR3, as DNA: TGTGCCAGCAGCCCCGGATCTAACTATGGCTACACCTTC.

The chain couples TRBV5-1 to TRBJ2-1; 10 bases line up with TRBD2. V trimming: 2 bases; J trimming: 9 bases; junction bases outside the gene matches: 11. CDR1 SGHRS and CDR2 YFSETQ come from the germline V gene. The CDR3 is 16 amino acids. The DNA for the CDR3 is TGCGCCAGCAGCTTTGTAGGTACTAGCGGGATGGGTGAGCAGTTCTTC. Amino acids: CASSFVGTSGMGEQFF.

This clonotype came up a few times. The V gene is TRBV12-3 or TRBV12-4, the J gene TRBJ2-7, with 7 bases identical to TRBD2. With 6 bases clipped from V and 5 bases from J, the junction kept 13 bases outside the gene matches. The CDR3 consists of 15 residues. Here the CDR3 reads CASSSRKGRENEQYF. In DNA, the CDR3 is TGTGCCAGCAGCTCCCGAAAGGGGCGGGAGAACGAGCAGTACTTC.

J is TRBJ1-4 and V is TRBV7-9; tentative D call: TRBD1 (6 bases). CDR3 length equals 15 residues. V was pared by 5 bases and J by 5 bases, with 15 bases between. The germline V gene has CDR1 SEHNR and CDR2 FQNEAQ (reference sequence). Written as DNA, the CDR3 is TGTGCCAGCAGCCGACGGGGGGGCCTCAATGAAAAACTGTTTTTT. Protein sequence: CASSRRGGLNEKLFF.

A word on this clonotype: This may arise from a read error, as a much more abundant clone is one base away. This CDR3 is CASSVDRPEELFF. The CDR3 DNA reads TGTGCCAGCAGCGTTGACAGGCCCGAGGAGCTGTTTTTT. The chain recombines TRBV7-2 with TRBJ2-2; D might be TRBD1 (6 bases). The germline V gene has CDR1 SGHTA and CDR2 FQGNSA. This CDR3 has 13 amino acids. Trimming shortened V by 5 bases and J by 10 bases, and 14 bases separated the two germline ends. The full variable domain, completed using reference TRBV7-2 and TRBJ2-2, is GAGVSQSPSNKVTEKGKDVELRCDPISGHTALYWYRQSLGQGLEFLIYFQGNSAPDKSGLPSDRFSAERTGGSVSTLTIQRTQQEDSAVYLCASSVDRPEELFFGEGSRLTVL.

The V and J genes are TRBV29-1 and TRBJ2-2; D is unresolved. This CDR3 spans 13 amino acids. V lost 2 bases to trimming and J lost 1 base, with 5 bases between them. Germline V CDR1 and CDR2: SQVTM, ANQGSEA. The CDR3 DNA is TGCAGCGTTGAACCGAGGAACACCGGGGAGCTGTTTTTT. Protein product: CSVEPRNTGELFF.

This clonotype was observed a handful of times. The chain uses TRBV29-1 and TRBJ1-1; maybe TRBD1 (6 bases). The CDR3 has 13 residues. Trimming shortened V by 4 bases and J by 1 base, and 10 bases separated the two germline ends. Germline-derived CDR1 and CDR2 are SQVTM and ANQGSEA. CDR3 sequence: CSVARTENTEAFF. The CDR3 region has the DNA TGCAGCGTTGCCCGGACAGAGAACACTGAAGCTTTCTTT.

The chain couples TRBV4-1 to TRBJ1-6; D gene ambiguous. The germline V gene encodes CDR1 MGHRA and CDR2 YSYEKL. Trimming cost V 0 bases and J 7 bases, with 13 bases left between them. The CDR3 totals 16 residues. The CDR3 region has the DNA TGCGCCAGCAGCCAAGATTTCGTCAGGAACAATTCACCCCTCCACTTT. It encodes CASSQDFVRNNSPLHF.

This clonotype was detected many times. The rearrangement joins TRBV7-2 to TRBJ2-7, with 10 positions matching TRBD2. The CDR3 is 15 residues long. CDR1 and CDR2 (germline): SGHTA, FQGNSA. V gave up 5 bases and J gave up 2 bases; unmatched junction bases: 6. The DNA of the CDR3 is TGTGCCAGCAGCCAGGGACTAGCGATAACCTACGAGCAGTACTTC. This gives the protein CASSQGLAITYEQYF. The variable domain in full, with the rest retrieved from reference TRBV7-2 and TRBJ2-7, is GAGVSQSPSNKVTEKGKDVELRCDPISGHTALYWYRQSLGQGLEFLIYFQGNSAPDKSGLPSDRFSAERTGGSVSTLTIQRTQQEDSAVYLCASSQGLAITYEQYFGPGTRLTVT.

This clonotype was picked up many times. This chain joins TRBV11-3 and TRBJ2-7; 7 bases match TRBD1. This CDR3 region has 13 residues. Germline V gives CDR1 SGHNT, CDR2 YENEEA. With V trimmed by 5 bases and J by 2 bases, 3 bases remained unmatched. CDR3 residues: CASSRTGAYEQYF. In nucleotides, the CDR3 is TGTGCCAGCAGCAGGACAGGCGCCTACGAGCAGTACTTC.

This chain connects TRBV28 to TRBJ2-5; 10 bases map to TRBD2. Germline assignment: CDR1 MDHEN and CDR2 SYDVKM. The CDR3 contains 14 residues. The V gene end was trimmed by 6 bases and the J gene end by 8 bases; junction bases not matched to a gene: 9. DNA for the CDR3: TGTGCCAGCAGCCAATCGGTAGCGGGAGGTACCCAGTACTTC. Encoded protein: CASSQSVAGGTQYF.

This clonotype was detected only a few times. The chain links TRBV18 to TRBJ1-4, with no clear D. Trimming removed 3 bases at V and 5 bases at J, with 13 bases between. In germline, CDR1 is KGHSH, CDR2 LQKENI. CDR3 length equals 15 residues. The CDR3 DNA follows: TGTGCCAGCTCACCGACGGACGTCGGGAATGAAAAACTGTTTTTT. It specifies CASSPTDVGNEKLFF.

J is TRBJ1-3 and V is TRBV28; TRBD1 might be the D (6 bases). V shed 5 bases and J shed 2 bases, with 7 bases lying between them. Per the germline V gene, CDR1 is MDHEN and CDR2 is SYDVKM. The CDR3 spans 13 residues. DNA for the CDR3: TGTGCCAGCAGTGGGGGCCCTGGAAACACCATATATTTT. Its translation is CASSGGPGNTIYF. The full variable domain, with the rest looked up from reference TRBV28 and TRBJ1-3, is DVKVTQSSRYLVKRTGEKVFLECVQDMDHENMFWYRQDPGLGLRLIYFSYDVKMKEKGDIPEGYSVSREKKERFSLILESASTNQTSMYLCASSGGPGNTIYFGEGSWLTVV.

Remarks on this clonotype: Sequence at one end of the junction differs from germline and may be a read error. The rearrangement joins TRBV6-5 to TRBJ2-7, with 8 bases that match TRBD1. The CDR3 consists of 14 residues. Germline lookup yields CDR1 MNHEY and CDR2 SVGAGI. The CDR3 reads CTSSFGQGVYEQYF. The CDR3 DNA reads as TGTACCAGCAGTTTCGGACAGGGAGTCTACGAGCAGTACTTC.

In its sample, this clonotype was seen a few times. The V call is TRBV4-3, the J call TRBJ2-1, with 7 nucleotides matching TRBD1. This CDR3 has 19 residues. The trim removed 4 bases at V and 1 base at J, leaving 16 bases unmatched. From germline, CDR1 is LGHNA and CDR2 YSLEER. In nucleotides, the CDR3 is TGCGCCAGCAGCCCATCGACAGGGTCCCTGCGCGGATCCTACAATGAGCAGTTCTTC. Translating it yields CASSPSTGSLRGSYNEQFF.

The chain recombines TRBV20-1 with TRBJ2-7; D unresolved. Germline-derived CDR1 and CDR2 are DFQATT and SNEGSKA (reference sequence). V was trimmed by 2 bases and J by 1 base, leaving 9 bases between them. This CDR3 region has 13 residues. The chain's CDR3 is CSARQAGSYEQYF. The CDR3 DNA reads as TGCAGTGCTAGACAGGCCGGGTCCTACGAGCAGTACTTC.

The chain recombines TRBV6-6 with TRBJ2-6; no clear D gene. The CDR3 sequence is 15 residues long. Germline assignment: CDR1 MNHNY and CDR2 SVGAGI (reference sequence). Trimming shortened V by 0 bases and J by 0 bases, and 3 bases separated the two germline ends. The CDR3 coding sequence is TGTGCCAGCAGTTACTCGAGCTCTGGGGCCAACGTCCTGACTTTC. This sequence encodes CASSYSSSGANVLTF.

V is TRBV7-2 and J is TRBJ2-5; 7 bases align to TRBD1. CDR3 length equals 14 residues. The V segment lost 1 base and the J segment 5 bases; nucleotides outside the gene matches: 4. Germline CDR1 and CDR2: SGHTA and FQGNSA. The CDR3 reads CASSLERGQETQYF. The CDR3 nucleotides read TGTGCCAGCAGCTTAGAGAGGGGGCAGGAGACCCAGTACTTC.

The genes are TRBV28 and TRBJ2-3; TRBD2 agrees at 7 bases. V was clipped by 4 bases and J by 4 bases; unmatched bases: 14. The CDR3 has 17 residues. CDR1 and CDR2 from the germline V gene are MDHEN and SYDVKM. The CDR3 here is CASSSPRLAPGPDTQYF. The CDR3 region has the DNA TGTGCCAGCAGTTCCCCTCGACTAGCTCCGGGTCCAGATACGCAGTATTTT.

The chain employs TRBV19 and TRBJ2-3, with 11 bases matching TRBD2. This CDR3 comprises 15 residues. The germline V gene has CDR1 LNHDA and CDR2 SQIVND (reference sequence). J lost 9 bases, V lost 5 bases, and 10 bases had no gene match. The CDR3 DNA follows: TGTGCCAGTAGTCCACTAGCGGGAGACAGAGGAACGCAGTATTTT. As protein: CASSPLAGDRGTQYF. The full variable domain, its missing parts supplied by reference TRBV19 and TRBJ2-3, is DGGITQSPKYLFRKEGQNVTLSCEQNLNHDAMYWYRQDPGQGLRLIYYSQIVNDFQKGDIAEGYSVSREKKESFPLTVTSAQKNPTAFYLCASSPLAGDRGTQYFGPGTRLTVL.

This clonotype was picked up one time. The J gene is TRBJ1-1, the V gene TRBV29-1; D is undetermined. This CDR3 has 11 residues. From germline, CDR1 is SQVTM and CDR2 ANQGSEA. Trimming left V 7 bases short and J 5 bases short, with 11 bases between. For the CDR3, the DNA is TGCAGCGCTGGGCCGGGGACTGAAGCTTTCTTT. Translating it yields CSAGPGTEAFF.

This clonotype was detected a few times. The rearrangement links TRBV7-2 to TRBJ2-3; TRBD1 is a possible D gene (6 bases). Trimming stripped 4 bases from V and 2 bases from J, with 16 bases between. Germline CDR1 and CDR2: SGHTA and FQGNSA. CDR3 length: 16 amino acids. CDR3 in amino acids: CASSSPKNRDTDTQYF. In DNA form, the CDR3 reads TGTGCCAGCAGCTCCCCCAAAAACAGGGACACAGATACGCAGTATTTT.

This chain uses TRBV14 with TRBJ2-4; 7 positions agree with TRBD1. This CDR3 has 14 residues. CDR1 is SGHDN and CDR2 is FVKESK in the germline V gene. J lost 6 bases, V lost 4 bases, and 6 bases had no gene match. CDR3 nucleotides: TGTGCCAGCAGCCCTCCGGGACAGATAAACATTCAGTACTTC. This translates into CASSPPGQINIQYF. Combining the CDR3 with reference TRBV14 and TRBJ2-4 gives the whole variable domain EAGVTQFPSHSVIEKGQTVTLRCDPISGHDNLYWYRRVMGKEIKFLLHFVKESKQDESGMPNNRFLAERTGGTYSTLKVQPAELEDSGVYFCASSPPGQINIQYFGAGTRLSVL.

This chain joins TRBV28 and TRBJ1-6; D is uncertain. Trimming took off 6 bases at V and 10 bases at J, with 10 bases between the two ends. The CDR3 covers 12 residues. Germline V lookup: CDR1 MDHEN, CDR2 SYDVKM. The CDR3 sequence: CASRALGSPLHF. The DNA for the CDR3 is TGTGCCAGCAGAGCCCTGGGGTCACCCCTCCACTTT.

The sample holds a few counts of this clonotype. The DNA of the CDR3 is TGTGCCAGCAGTTATCGGCAGGGGTCTTCCACCTCCTACGAGCAGTACTTC. As protein: CASSYRQGSSTSYEQYF. The J gene is TRBJ2-7, the V gene TRBV6-5; D may be TRBD1 (6 bases). Deletions cut 3 bases from V and 0 bases from J, with 18 bases between. Germline loops: CDR1 MNHEY, CDR2 SVGAGI. The CDR3 totals 17 residues.

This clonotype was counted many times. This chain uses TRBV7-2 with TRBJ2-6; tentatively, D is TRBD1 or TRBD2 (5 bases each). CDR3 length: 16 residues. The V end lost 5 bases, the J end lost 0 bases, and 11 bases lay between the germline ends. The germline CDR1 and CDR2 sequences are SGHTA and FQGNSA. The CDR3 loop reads CASSPGTPSGANVLTF. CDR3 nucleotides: TGTGCCAGCAGCCCCGGGACGCCCTCTGGGGCCAACGTCCTGACTTTC.

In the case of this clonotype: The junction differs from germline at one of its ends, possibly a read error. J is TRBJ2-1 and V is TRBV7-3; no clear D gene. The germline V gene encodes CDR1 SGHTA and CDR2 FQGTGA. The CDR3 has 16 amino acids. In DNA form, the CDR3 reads TGTGCCAGCAGTTTAAGATCGGGTCGCTCCTACAATGAGCAGTTCTTC. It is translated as CASSLRSGRSYNEQFF.

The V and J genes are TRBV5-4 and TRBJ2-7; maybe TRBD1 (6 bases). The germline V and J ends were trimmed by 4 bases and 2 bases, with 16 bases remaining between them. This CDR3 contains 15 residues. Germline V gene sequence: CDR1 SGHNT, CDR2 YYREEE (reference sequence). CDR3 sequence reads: CASSPDGQRTYEQYF. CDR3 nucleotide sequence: TGTGCCAGCAGCCCCGATGGACAGCGGACCTACGAGCAGTACTTC.